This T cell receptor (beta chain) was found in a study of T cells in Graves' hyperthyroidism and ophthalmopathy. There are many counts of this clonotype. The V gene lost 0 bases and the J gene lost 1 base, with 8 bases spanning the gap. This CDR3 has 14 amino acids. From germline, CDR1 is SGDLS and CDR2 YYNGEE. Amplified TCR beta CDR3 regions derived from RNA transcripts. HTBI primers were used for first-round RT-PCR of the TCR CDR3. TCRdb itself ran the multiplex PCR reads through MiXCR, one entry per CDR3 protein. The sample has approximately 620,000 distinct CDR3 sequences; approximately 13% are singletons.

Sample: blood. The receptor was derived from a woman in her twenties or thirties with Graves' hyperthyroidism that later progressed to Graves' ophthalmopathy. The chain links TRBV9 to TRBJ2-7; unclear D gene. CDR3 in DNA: TGTGCCAGCAGCGTAGAGGGATTATCCTACGAGCAGTACTTC. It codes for CASSVEGLSYEQYF.